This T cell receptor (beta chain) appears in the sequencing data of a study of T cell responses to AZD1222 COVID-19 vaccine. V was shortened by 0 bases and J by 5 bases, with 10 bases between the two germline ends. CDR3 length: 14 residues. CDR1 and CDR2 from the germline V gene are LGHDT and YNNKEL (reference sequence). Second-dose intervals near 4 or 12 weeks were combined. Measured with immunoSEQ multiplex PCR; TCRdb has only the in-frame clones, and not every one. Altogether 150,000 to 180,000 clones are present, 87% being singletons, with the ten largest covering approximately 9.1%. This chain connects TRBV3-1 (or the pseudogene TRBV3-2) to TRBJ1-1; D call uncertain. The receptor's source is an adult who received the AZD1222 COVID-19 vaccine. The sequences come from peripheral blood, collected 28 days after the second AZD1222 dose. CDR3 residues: CASSQEVGGTEAFF. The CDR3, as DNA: TGTGCCAGCAGCCAAGAGGTCGGAGGGACTGAAGCTTTCTTT.